These T cell receptor beta chains were read from a single sample in a study of response to subunit inactivated influenza vaccine. TCRdb redid the calling of the RT-PCR reads with MiXCR, one entry per CDR3 protein. The sample includes more than 700,000 distinct CDR3 sequences, 21% seen only once; the top ten take 10%. The material sequenced was PBMCs from blood, taken 4 to 6 days after vaccination. The receptors originated from a man in his fifties who received an inactivated influenza vaccine. The CDR3 runs from the conserved cysteine through the conserved F or W. Fields, in order: V gene, clone size, D gene, J gene, CDR3 DNA, CDR3 protein. A D gene is named only where the DNA matches it firmly. Clone size appears in some rows only: once, few, many, or a class for an expanded clone.

TRBV7-2	few	TRBD1	TRBJ2-3	TGTGCCAGCAGCTTCAGGGGGTTTTACACAGATACGCAGTATTTT	CASSFRGFYTDTQYF
TRBV20-1	.	TRBD2	TRBJ2-7	TGCAGTGCTGGGACTAGCGGGAGTCGCTCCTACGAGCAGTACTTC	CSAGTSGSRSYEQYF
TRBV5-1	.	TRBD2	TRBJ2-3	TGCGCCAGCAGCTTGGACGGGACTAGCGGGAGGAATACGCAGTATTTT	CASSLDGTSGRNTQYF
TRBV24-1	.	TRBD1	TRBJ2-7	TGTGCCACCAGTCCCGGGACAGGAAACTCCTACGAGCAGTACTTC	CATSPGTGNSYEQYF
TRBV5-1	.	.	TRBJ1-4	TGCGCCAGCAGCTTAAGGACACCGGATGAAAAACTGTTTTTT	CASSLRTPDEKLFF
TRBV4-2	.	.	TRBJ2-7	TGTGCCAGCAGCTTCAGGGTCGGGGACGAGCAGTACTTC	CASSFRVGDEQYF
TRBV7-9	few	TRBD1	TRBJ2-7	TGTGCCAGCAGCTCTGGGACAGGGCGAGAGCAGTACTTC	CASSSGTGREQYF
TRBV10-3	few	TRBD1	TRBJ1-1	TGTGCCATCAGGGGGGACAGGGCCGTTAACACTGAAGCTTTCTTT	CAIRGDRAVNTEAFF
TRBV6-2/TRBV6-3	.	.	TRBJ2-7	TGTGCCAGCAGAGCGCAGGGGGGGCAGATCTACGAGCAGTACTTC	CASRAQGGQIYEQYF
TRBV7-3	.	.	TRBJ1-6	TGTGCCAGCAGCTCAGGGGTGGATTCACCCCTCCACTTT	CASSSGVDSPLHF
TRBV6-5	.	.	TRBJ1-3	TGTGCCAGCAGTTACTCGGTCAGTAGAAGCACCATATATTTT	CASSYSVSRSTIYF
TRBV7-2	.	.	TRBJ2-5	TGTGCCAGCAGCCCCCTAAGGGGGTCCGCGACCCAGTACTTC	CASSPLRGSATQYF